The sequence of this T cell receptor beta chain was determined in a study of blood T cell repertoires in COVID-19. Produced via immunoSEQ multiplex PCR; TCRdb's table is partial and in-frame only. In the table there are over 300,000 clones, 70% to 90% of which are singletons. Trimming took off 6 bases at V and 2 bases at J, with 38 bases between the two ends. The CDR3 loop spans 23 amino acids. CDR1 and CDR2 from the germline V gene are SNHLY and FYNNEI. Sequenced: PBMCs or T cells enriched from blood (not recorded which). The chain uses TRBV2 and TRBJ2-4, with a weak D call TRBD1 (7 bases). The sequence came from a woman aged 18-29 years who had recovered from COVID-19. CDR3 amino acids: CASRDTLTRERGRGVGTKNIQYF. In nucleotides, the CDR3 is TGTGCCAGCAGGGACACTCTTACTCGGGAGAGGGGGCGGGGTGTAGGGACCAAAAACATTCAGTACTTC.